This T cell receptor (beta chain) was recorded in a study of blood T cells in healthy people across ages. There are many counts of this clonotype. Primed by a sample-barcoded 5' primer and a J-beta primer mix, a second PCR proceeded for about 6 to 11 cycles. Each CDR3 protein gets one entry after TCRdb re-called the 5' RACE reads with MiXCR. In the table there are 800,000 to 950,000 distinct CDR3 sequences, approximately 32% of which are singletons. These records were also assigned to another study, of T cells of mothers and their children. This second study says: Slightly higher but non-significant overlap marked related mother-child pairs versus unrelated pairs.

The receptor comes from a woman between 40 and 50 years old in good health. The material sequenced was blood.

Here the CDR3 reads CASSLKGLGTPTYEQYF. In nucleotides, the CDR3 is TGTGCCAGCAGTTTAAAGGGACTCGGTACGCCTACCTACGAGCAGTACTTC. The chain employs TRBV12-3 or TRBV12-4 and TRBJ2-7; possible D gene TRBD2, 6 bases. CDR3 length: 17 amino acids. Between the trimmed V and J ends, which lost 2 bases and 2 bases, there was a span of 19 bases.